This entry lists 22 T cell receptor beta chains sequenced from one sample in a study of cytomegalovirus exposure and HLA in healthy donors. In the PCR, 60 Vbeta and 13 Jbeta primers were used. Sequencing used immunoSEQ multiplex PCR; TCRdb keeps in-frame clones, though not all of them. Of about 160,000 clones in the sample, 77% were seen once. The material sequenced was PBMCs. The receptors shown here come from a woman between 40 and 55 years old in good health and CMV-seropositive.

The CDR3 DNA reads as TGCGCCAGCAGCCAAGATGATGGGGCAGGGCTCGGGTATGGCTACACCTTC. It specifies CASSQDDGAGLGYGYTF. The chain combines TRBV4-3 with TRBJ1-2; TRBD1 is a possible D gene (5 bases). CDR1 is LGHNA, CDR2 YSLEER, per germline. This CDR3 contains 17 residues. V lost 0 bases to trimming and J lost 5 bases, with 19 bases between them.

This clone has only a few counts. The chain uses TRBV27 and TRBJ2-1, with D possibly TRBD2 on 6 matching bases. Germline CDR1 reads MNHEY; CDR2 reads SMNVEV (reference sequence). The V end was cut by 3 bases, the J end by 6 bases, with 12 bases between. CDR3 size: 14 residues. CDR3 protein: CASSFRAGFNEQFF. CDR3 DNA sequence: TGTGCCAGCAGTTTTCGGGCGGGATTCAATGAGCAGTTCTTC.

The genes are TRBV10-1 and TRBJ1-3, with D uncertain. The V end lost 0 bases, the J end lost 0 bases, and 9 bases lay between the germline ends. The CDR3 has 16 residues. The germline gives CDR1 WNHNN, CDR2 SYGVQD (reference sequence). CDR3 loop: CASSESGDPSGNTIYF. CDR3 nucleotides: TGCGCCAGCAGTGAGTCCGGAGACCCCTCTGGAAACACCATATATTTT.

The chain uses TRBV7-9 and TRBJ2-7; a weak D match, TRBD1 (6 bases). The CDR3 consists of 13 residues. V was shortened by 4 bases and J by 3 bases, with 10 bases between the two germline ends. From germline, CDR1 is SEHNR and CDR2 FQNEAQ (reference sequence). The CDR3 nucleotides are TGTGCCAGCAGCTCCCCGACAGGCTACGAGCAGTACTTC. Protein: CASSSPTGYEQYF.

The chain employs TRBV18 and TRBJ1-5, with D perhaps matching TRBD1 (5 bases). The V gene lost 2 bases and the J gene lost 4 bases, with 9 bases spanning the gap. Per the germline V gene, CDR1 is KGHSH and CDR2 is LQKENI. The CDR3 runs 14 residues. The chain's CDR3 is CASSPVSGNQPQHF. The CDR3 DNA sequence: TGTGCCAGCTCACCAGTCTCAGGGAATCAGCCCCAGCATTTT. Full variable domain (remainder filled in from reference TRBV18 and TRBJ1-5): NAGVMQNPRHLVRRRGQEARLRCSPMKGHSHVYWYRQLPEEGLKFMVYLQKENIIDESGMPKERFSAEFPKEGPSILRIQQVVRGDSAAYFCASSPVSGNQPQHFGDGTRLSIL.

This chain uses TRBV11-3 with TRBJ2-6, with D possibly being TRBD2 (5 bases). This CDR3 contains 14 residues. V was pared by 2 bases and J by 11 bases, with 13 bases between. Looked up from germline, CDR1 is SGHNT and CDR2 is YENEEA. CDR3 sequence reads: CASSLYGKVHVLTF. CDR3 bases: TGTGCCAGCAGCTTATACGGGAAGGTTCACGTCCTGACTTTC.

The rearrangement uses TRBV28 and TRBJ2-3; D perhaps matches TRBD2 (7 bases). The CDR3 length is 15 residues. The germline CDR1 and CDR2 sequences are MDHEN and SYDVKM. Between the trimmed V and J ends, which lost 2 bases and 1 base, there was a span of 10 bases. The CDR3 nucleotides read TGTGCCAGCAGTTTAGAGGGGGGGGGCACAGATACGCAGTATTTT. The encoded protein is CASSLEGGGTDTQYF.

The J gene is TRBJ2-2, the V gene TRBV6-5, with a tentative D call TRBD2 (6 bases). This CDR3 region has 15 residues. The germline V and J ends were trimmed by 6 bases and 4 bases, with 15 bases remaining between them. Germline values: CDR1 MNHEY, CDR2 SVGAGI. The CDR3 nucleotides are TGTGCCAGCAGCGGGCGGGGAGGTGGCACCGGGGAGCTGTTTTTT. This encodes CASSGRGGGTGELFF.

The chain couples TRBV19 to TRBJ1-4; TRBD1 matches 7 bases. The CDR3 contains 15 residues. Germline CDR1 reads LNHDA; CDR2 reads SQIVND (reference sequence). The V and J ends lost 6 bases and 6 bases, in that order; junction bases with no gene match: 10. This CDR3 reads CASRKEGGADEKLFF. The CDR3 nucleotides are TGTGCCAGTAGGAAGGAAGGGGGCGCGGATGAAAAACTGTTTTTT.

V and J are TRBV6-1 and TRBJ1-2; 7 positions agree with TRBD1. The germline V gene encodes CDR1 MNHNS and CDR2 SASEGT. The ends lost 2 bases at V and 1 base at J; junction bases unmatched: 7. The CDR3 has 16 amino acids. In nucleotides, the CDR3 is TGTGCCAGCAGTGAACACCGGGACAGCTTTAACTATGGCTACACCTTC. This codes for CASSEHRDSFNYGYTF.

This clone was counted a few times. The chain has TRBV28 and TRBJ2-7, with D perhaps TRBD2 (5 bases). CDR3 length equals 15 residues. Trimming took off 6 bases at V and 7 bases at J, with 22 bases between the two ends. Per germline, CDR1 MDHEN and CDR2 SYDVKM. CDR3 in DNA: TGTGCCAGCAGGCCGGTCCCGGGGATATTGGCTGAGCAGTACTTC. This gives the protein CASRPVPGILAEQYF.

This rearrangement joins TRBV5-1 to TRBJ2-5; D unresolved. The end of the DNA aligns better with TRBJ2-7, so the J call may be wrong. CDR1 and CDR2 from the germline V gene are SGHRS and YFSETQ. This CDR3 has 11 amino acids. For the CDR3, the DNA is TGCGCCAGCAGCTCCACCTACGAGCAGTACTTC. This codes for CASSSTYEQYF.

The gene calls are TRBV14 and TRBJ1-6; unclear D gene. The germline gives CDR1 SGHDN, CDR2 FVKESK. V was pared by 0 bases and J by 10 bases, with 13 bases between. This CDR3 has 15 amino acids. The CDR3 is CASSQDVGGDSPLHF. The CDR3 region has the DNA TGTGCCAGCAGCCAAGATGTCGGCGGAGACTCACCCCTCCACTTT.

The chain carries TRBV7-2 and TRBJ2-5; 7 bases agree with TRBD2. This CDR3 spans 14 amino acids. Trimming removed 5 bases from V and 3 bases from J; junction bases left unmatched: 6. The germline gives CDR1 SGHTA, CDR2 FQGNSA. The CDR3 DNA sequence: TGTGCCAGCAGCCAAGGACTAGGCAAAGAGACCCAGTACTTC. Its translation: CASSQGLGKETQYF.

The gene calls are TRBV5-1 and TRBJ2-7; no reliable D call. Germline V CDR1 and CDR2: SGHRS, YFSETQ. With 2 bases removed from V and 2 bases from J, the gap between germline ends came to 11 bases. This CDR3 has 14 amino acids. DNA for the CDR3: TGCGCCAGCAGCTTCCCAGGTGATACCTACGAGCAGTACTTC. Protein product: CASSFPGDTYEQYF.

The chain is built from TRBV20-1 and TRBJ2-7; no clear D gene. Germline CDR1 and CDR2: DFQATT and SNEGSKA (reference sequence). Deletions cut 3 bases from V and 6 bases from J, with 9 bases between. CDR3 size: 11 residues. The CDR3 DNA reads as TGCAGTGCTAGCCAAACACGCGAGCAGTACTTC. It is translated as CSASQTREQYF.

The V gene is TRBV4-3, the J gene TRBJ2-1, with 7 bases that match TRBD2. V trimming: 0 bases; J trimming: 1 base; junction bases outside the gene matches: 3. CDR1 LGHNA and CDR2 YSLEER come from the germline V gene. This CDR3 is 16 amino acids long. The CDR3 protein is CASSQEWGGSYNEQFF. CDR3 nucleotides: TGCGCCAGCAGCCAAGAGTGGGGGGGTTCCTACAATGAGCAGTTCTTC.

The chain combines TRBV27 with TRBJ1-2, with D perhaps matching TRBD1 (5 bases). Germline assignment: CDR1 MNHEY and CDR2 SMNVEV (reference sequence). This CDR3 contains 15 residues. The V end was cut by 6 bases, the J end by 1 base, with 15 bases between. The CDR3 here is CASSHGHTRNYGYTF. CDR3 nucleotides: TGTGCCAGCAGCCACGGACACACCCGTAACTATGGCTACACCTTC.

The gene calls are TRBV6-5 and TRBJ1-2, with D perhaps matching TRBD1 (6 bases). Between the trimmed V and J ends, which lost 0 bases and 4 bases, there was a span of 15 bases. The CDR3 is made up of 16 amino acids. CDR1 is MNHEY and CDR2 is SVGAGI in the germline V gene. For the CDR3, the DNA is TGTGCCAGCAGTTACTCAGCCATGGGGGCCGCCTATGGCTACACCTTC. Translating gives CASSYSAMGAAYGYTF.

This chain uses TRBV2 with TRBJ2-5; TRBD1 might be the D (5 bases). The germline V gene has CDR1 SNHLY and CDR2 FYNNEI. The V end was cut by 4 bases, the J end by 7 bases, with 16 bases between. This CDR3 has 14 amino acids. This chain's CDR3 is CASSAQGSRVTQYF. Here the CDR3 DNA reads TGTGCCAGCAGTGCTCAGGGTAGTCGAGTGACCCAGTACTTC. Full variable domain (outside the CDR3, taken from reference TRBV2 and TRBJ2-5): EPEVTQTPSHQVTQMGQEVILRCVPISNHLYFYWYRQILGQKVEFLVSFYNNEISEKSEIFDDQFSVERPDGSNFTLKIRSTKLEDSAMYFCASSAQGSRVTQYFGPGTRLLVL.

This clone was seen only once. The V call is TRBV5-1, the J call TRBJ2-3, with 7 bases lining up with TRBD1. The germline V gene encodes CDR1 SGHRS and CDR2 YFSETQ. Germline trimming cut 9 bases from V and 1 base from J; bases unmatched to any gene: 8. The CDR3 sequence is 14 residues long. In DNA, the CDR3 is TGCGCCACCCAGCAGGGGGTCCGCACAGATACGCAGTATTTT. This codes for CATQQGVRTDTQYF.

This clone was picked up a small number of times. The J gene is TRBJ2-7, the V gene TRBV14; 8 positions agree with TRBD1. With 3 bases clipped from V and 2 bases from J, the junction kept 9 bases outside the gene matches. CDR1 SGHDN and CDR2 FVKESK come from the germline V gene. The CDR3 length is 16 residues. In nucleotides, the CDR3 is TGTGCCAGCAGCCACCCGGGCAGGGGGCGCGCCTACGAGCAGTACTTC. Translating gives CASSHPGRGRAYEQYF.